This TCR beta chain appears in the sequencing data of a study of early T cells in non-severe SARS-CoV-2 infection. TCRdb reprocessed the 5' RACE reads via MiXCR and lists one record per CDR3 protein. The sample holds tens of thousands of distinct CDR3 sequences, 18% seen once. Study findings and constraints: Anti-spike CD8 responses were favored by VDJdb matching, which missed private and CD4 specificities.

A note on this clonotype: Its antigen is still unknown.

The germline V gene has CDR1 SQVTM and CDR2 ANQGSEA. With V trimmed by 2 bases and J by 8 bases, 7 bases remained unmatched. This CDR3 region has 13 residues. The sequenced sample was whole blood, obtained at baseline. This receptor was identified in an adult who was a healthcare worker with PCR-confirmed SARS-CoV-2 infection or an uninfected control (not recorded which). V gene TRBV29-1 combines with J gene TRBJ1-2; 8 positions match TRBD1. The CDR3 DNA is TGCAGCGTTGAATCAGGGGGCGCCGGAGGCTACACCTTC. This sequence encodes CSVESGGAGGYTF. Full variable domain (remainder filled in from reference TRBV29-1 and TRBJ1-2): SAVISQKPSRDICQRGTSLTIQCQVDSQVTMMFWYRQQPGQSLTLIATANQGSEATYESGFVIDKFPISRPNLTFSTLTVSNMSPEDSSIYLCSVESGGAGGYTFGSGTRLTVV.